Listed here are 21 T cell receptor beta chains from one sample, sequenced in a study of neurological immune-mediated disorders. Using its own MiXCR run on the 5' RACE reads, TCRdb lists one record per CDR3 protein. The table shows 40,000 to 50,000 distinct CDR3 sequences, with over 9% occurring only once. Sequencing was performed on PBMCs. The source of these receptors is a woman between 35 and 50 years old with HTLV-1-associated myelopathy (HAM/TSP).

In regard to this clonotype: A much larger clone lies one base from this, so it may be a read error. This sequence joins TRBV11-2 and TRBJ2-1, with a tentative D call TRBD1 (6 bases). The CDR3 is made up of 14 amino acids. The germline V gene has CDR1 SGHAT and CDR2 FQNNGV. In DNA form, the CDR3 reads TGTGTCAGCAGCCACAGGGATACCTACAATGAGCAGTTCTTC. This gives the protein CVSSHRDTYNEQFF.

This clonotype was observed many times. The V gene is TRBV5-6, the J gene TRBJ2-1, with 8 bases identical to TRBD2. With V trimmed by 4 bases and J by 9 bases, 12 bases remained unmatched. Germline CDR1 is SGHDT and CDR2 is YYEEEE. The CDR3 runs 15 residues. Here the CDR3 DNA reads TGTGCCAGCAGCCCGACGGGGGGGCGGTGGGGTGAGCAGTTCTTC. Its protein is CASSPTGGRWGEQFF.

This clonotype came up many times. The chain links TRBV7-6 to TRBJ2-7; 11 bases are a match to TRBD2. The CDR3 runs 15 residues. V lost 5 bases, J lost 1 base, and 4 bases stayed unmatched. The germline V gene encodes CDR1 SGHVS and CDR2 FNYEAQ. The CDR3 loop reads CASSLGLAASYEQYF. The CDR3 coding sequence is TGTGCCAGCAGCCTGGGACTAGCGGCATCCTACGAGCAGTACTTC.

Note on this clonotype: One junction end does not reproduce the germline sequence, and a read error may be involved. The rearrangement links TRBV4-2 to TRBJ2-1; D gene ambiguous. Germline V gene sequence: CDR1 LGHNA, CDR2 YNFKEQ. The length of the CDR3 is 15 residues. The CDR3 DNA reads as TGTGCCAACAGCCAAGATACGGATTCCTACAATGAGCAGTTCTTC. It is translated as CANSQDTDSYNEQFF.

In its sample, this clonotype was seen many times. The chain joins TRBV14 to TRBJ2-7; the D is unclear. This CDR3 has 14 residues. Trimming pared 0 bases from V and 1 base from J, leaving 7 bases between. The germline V gene encodes CDR1 SGHDN and CDR2 FVKESK. The CDR3 DNA follows: TGTGCCAGCAGCCAAGAGATACAGTCCTACGAGCAGTACTTC. Translation gives CASSQEIQSYEQYF.

This clonotype was recorded at least ten times. This chain connects TRBV20-1 to TRBJ2-1, with 8 bases fitting TRBD2. Germline CDR1 DFQATT, CDR2 SNEGSKA (reference sequence). CDR3 length equals 11 residues. After removal of 3 bases from V and 13 bases from J, the junction contained 5 bases not matched to a gene. This CDR3 reads CSASGGAYQFF. The CDR3, as DNA: TGCAGTGCTAGCGGGGGGGCTTATCAGTTCTTC.

This clonotype is labeled as medium-sized. The chain joins TRBV6-1 to TRBJ1-5, with a possible D match to TRBD1 (6 bases). Germline CDR1 is MNHNS and CDR2 is SASEGT. V gave up 8 bases and J gave up 1 base, with 18 bases separating them. The CDR3 length is 16 residues. CDR3 nucleotide sequence: TGTGCCAGCCGGGCGGCGGGACATCCCAGCAATCAGCCCCAGCATTTT. It yields the protein CASRAAGHPSNQPQHF.

This clonotype showed up many times. This rearrangement joins TRBV7-2 to TRBJ2-5; TRBD1 agrees at 9 bases. CDR3 length: 16 residues. J lost 3 bases, V lost 4 bases, and 9 bases had no gene match. Germline V CDR1 and CDR2: SGHTA, FQGNSA. The DNA for the CDR3 is TGTGCCAGCAGCTCGAGGCCGGGACAGGGCAAAGAGACCCAGTACTTC. This sequence encodes CASSSRPGQGKETQYF. The entire variable domain, with the rest obtained from reference TRBV7-2 and TRBJ2-5, is as follows: GAGVSQSPSNKVTEKGKDVELRCDPISGHTALYWYRQSLGQGLEFLIYFQGNSAPDKSGLPSDRFSAERTGGSVSTLTIQRTQQEDSAVYLCASSSRPGQGKETQYFGPGTRLLVL.

At least ten counts were recorded for this clonotype. This sequence joins TRBV6-2 or TRBV6-3 and TRBJ1-1; possibly TRBD1 for D (5 bases). V was clipped by 5 bases and J by 1 base, with 11 bases between them. This CDR3 has 14 residues. Germline CDR1 MNHEY, CDR2 SVGEGT. The CDR3 DNA is TGTGCCAGCAGTCGGACCCAGGGGAACACTGAAGCTTTCTTT. This gives the protein CASSRTQGNTEAFF.

Ten or more counts support this clonotype. CDR3 in DNA: TGTGCCAGCAGTTTTGGTCGGGTTAATTCACCCCTCCACTTT. Encoded protein: CASSFGRVNSPLHF. This chain connects TRBV12-3 or TRBV12-4 to TRBJ1-6, with no clear D. V dropped 3 bases and J dropped 6 bases, with 9 bases sitting between them. CDR3 length: 14 residues.

This clonotype has at least ten counts. The genes are TRBV5-1 and TRBJ1-5; a possible D gene is TRBD1 (5 bases). V was cut by 0 bases and J by 5 bases, with 12 bases left in between. In germline, CDR1 is SGHRS, CDR2 YFSETQ. The CDR3 spans 15 residues. The CDR3 protein is CASSLGGNKDQPQHF. In DNA, the CDR3 is TGCGCCAGCAGCTTGGGGGGGAACAAGGATCAGCCCCAGCATTTT.

This clonotype occurred many times. This chain connects TRBV10-3 to TRBJ1-2; 9 positions agree with TRBD1. Per the germline V gene, CDR1 is ENHRY and CDR2 is SYGVKD. The J segment lost 9 bases and the V segment lost 6 bases, leaving 2 bases of the junction unmatched. The CDR3 consists of 11 residues. The CDR3, as DNA: TGTGCCATCAGGGACAGGGGAAGCTACACCTTC. Its protein product is CAIRDRGSYTF.

This clonotype was seen ten or more times. The genes are TRBV2 and TRBJ1-5; possible D gene TRBD1, 5 bases. Trimming removed 6 bases at V and 1 base at J, with 16 bases between. Germline assignment: CDR1 SNHLY and CDR2 FYNNEI. The CDR3 loop spans 16 amino acids. CDR3 coding DNA: TGTGCCAGCAGGGCTAGACGAGGGGAGAGCAATCAGCCCCAGCATTTT. This translates into CASRARRGESNQPQHF.

The gene calls are TRBV6-1 and TRBJ2-3; 7 bases agree with TRBD1. CDR1 and CDR2 (germline): MNHNS, SASEGT. V shed 0 bases, J shed 5 bases, and the junction held 5 bases outside the gene matches. CDR3 length equals 15 residues. CDR3 in DNA: TGTGCCAGCAGTGAAGCGGGACAGTCAGTAGATACGCAGTATTTT. Protein sequence: CASSEAGQSVDTQYF.

This clonotype was recorded at least ten times. The V and J genes are TRBV20-1 and TRBJ2-3, with TRBD2 as a possible D gene (6 bases). The CDR3 sequence is 12 residues long. The V end was cut by 0 bases, the J end by 6 bases, with 7 bases between. Germline V gene lookup returns CDR1 DFQATT and CDR2 SNEGSKA (reference sequence). The CDR3 DNA reads TGCAGTGCTAGAGATGGGGGGGATACGCAGTATTTT. Amino acids: CSARDGGDTQYF.

Many counts were recorded for this clonotype. The chain has TRBV7-3 and TRBJ2-2; D unclear. The CDR3 has 14 residues. Per germline, CDR1 SGHTA and CDR2 FQGTGA. V was clipped by 3 bases and J by 3 bases, with 8 bases between them. CDR3 protein: CASSLGGYTGELFF. The CDR3 nucleotides read TGTGCCAGCAGCTTGGGCGGATACACCGGGGAGCTGTTTTTT.

Only a few counts were recorded for this clonotype. J is TRBJ2-2 and V is TRBV3-1; 9 positions agree with TRBD1. The CDR3 contains 16 residues. Germline CDR1 reads LGHDT; CDR2 reads YNNKEL (reference sequence). The V and J ends lost 2 bases and 2 bases, in that order; junction bases with no gene match: 3. This CDR3 is CASSQPGQGNTGELFF. DNA of the CDR3: TGTGCCAGCAGCCAACCGGGACAGGGTAACACCGGGGAGCTGTTTTTT.

This clonotype showed up many times. The V call is TRBV7-9, the J call TRBJ2-7; no clear D gene. Between the trimmed V and J ends, which lost 2 bases and 0 bases, there was a span of 11 bases. This CDR3 has 15 amino acids. Germline V CDR1 and CDR2: SEHNR, FQNEAQ (reference sequence). The CDR3 DNA is TGTGCCAGCAGCTTAAACAGCCCCCTCTCCTACGAGCAGTACTTC. Amino acids: CASSLNSPLSYEQYF. Full variable domain (outside the CDR3, taken from reference TRBV7-9 and TRBJ2-7): DTGVSQNPRHKITKRGQNVTFRCDPISEHNRLYWYRQTLGQGPEFLTYFQNEAQLEKSRLLSDRFSAERPKGSFSTLEIQRTEQGDSAMYLCASSLNSPLSYEQYFGPGTRLTVT.

This clonotype has at least ten counts. The gene calls are TRBV29-1 and TRBJ1-2, with D unresolved. The CDR3 has 15 amino acids. The germline gives CDR1 SQVTM, CDR2 ANQGSEA. Trimming pared 7 bases from V and 0 bases from J, leaving 18 bases between. CDR3 sequence (DNA): TGCAGCGGGGTCTTGATCTCGCAAGCTAACTATGGCTACACCTTC. Translated: CSGVLISQANYGYTF.

This clonotype was observed at least ten times. This sequence joins TRBV14 and TRBJ2-4; TRBD1 might be the D (6 bases). Trimming pared 4 bases from V and 0 bases from J, leaving 13 bases between. The CDR3 is 16 residues long. Germline CDR1 and CDR2: SGHDN and FVKESK. CDR3 bases: TGTGCCAGCAGCCGGGGGCCCTTATTAGCCAAAAACATTCAGTACTTC. Protein product: CASSRGPLLAKNIQYF.

This clonotype was observed many times. The J gene is TRBJ2-1, the V gene TRBV11-2; 8 positions match TRBD2. CDR1 and CDR2 from the germline V gene are SGHAT and FQNNGV. V trimming: 0 bases; J trimming: 3 bases; junction bases outside the gene matches: 7. This CDR3 has 17 amino acids. The CDR3 DNA follows: TGTGCCAGCAGCTTAGAAGGCGGGGGGAATCTCTACAATGAGCAGTTCTTC. This translates into CASSLEGGGNLYNEQFF.